Following are 15 T cell receptor beta chains from one sample sequenced in a study of shared clonotypes between healthy human individuals. Data came from immunoSEQ multiplex PCR; TCRdb stores just in-frame clones and leaves some out. Among roughly 760,000 clones, around two thirds were seen once, and the ten largest hold 1.5% to 2%. The sequenced sample consisted of memory CD4+ T cells sorted from blood. Subset noted: CD45RA-negative fraction. The receptor source for this set is a woman aged 25 to 45 in good health.

This clone has ten or more counts. This sequence joins TRBV7-8 and TRBJ1-2; D is undetermined. Trimming shortened V by 5 bases and J by 6 bases, and 25 bases separated the two germline ends. Germline assignment: CDR1 SGHVS and CDR2 FQNEAQ. This CDR3 comprises 17 residues. Here the CDR3 DNA reads TGTGCCAGCAGCCTCGTGGTTAAGCCCTCCTTATCCCATGGCTACACCTTC. Translating it yields CASSLVVKPSLSHGYTF.

This clone was observed a few times. The chain carries TRBV29-1 and TRBJ1-2; D is perhaps TRBD1 (5 bases). Trimming left V 6 bases short and J 8 bases short, with 13 bases between. The CDR3 covers 11 residues. Germline V gene sequence: CDR1 SQVTM, CDR2 ANQGSEA. Here the CDR3 DNA reads TGCAGCGTGGGCGACAGAGGAGGCTACACCTTC. The encoded protein is CSVGDRGGYTF.

V is TRBV6-4 and J is TRBJ2-3; TRBD2 agrees at 7 bases. The germline gives CDR1 MRHNA, CDR2 SNTAGT. Trimming cost V 1 base and J 0 bases; bases outside gene matches: 4. The CDR3 is made up of 16 amino acids. The CDR3 loop is CASSDLAGSSTDTQYF. The CDR3 nucleotides read TGTGCCAGCAGTGACTTAGCGGGTTCTAGCACAGATACGCAGTATTTT.

Many counts were recorded for this clone. The V call is TRBV2, the J call TRBJ2-7; 8 bases align to TRBD1. CDR3 length: 14 amino acids. The V segment lost 7 bases and the J segment 1 base; nucleotides outside the gene matches: 6. Germline V gene data show CDR1 as SNHLY and CDR2 as FYNNEI. In DNA, the CDR3 is TGTGCCAGCACGGACAGGGTCTTGTCCTACGAGCAGTACTTC. Protein sequence: CASTDRVLSYEQYF.

The V and J genes are TRBV6-1 and TRBJ1-1; D gene uncertain. Per the germline V gene, CDR1 is MNHNS and CDR2 is SASEGT. The V gene lost 3 bases and the J gene lost 4 bases, with 6 bases spanning the gap. This CDR3 is built from 12 residues. The CDR3 loop reads CASSEAFTEAFF. As DNA, the CDR3 is TGTGCCAGCAGTGAGGCTTTCACTGAAGCTTTCTTT.

The rearrangement joins TRBV29-1 to TRBJ1-1, with a possible D match to TRBD1 (6 bases). V was pared by 6 bases and J by 3 bases, with 23 bases between. The CDR3 is 16 residues long. Germline-derived CDR1 and CDR2 are SQVTM and ANQGSEA. The CDR3 DNA reads as TGCAGCGTCGCTAACAGGGTGGTTGCGGGGGACACTGAAGCTTTCTTT. Translated, it gives CSVANRVVAGDTEAFF.

The chain has TRBV13 and TRBJ2-1, with 12 bases lining up with TRBD2. There are 17 residues in the CDR3. Trimming took 4 bases from V and 4 from J; bases not matched to a gene: 8. CDR1 PRHDT and CDR2 FYEKMQ come from the germline V gene (reference sequence). CDR3 residues: CASSSRTSGVVYNEQFF. CDR3 sequence (DNA): TGTGCCAGCAGCTCAAGGACTAGCGGGGTAGTATACAATGAGCAGTTCTTC.

This rearrangement joins TRBV4-2 to TRBJ2-1; D gene uncertain. The CDR3 runs to 17 residues. The V end lost 0 bases, the J end lost 2 bases, and 14 bases lay between the germline ends. CDR1 and CDR2 (germline): LGHNA, YNFKEQ. In DNA, the CDR3 is TGTGCCAGCAGCCAAGAGGGCGTCGGCTCTGCCTACAATGAGCAGTTCTTC. Translated: CASSQEGVGSAYNEQFF.

V usage is TRBV4-1 and J usage is TRBJ2-1, with 9 bases identical to TRBD2. CDR3 length: 16 residues. Germline loops: CDR1 MGHRA, CDR2 YSYEKL. With 1 base clipped from V and 4 bases from J, the junction kept 5 bases outside the gene matches. The DNA of the CDR3 is TGCGCCAGCAGCCAAGGGGGGACTAGCACATACAATGAGCAGTTCTTC. Its protein product is CASSQGGTSTYNEQFF.

This clone has at least ten counts. J is TRBJ2-7 and V is TRBV10-2, with 10 bases matching TRBD1. This CDR3 has 16 residues. Trimming cost V 5 bases and J 3 bases; bases outside gene matches: 10. Germline CDR1 reads WSHSY; CDR2 reads SAAADI. This CDR3 reads CASSRVGTGVDYEQYF. CDR3 in DNA: TGCGCCAGCAGTAGAGTAGGGACAGGGGTAGACTACGAGCAGTACTTC.

A remark on this clone: The sample contains more than one DNA sequence encoding this CDR3. The chain combines TRBV5-1 with TRBJ2-7, with 7 bases fitting TRBD2. The CDR3 spans 13 residues. Germline CDR1 and CDR2: SGHRS and YFSETQ. J was trimmed by 6 bases and V by 4 bases; bases with no gene match: 7. The CDR3 coding sequence is TGCGCCAGCAGCAGAGGAGCGGGGCTCGAGCAGTACTTC. Amino acids: CASSRGAGLEQYF.

V is TRBV6-5 and J is TRBJ2-6; no reliable D call. Trimming removed 0 bases from V and 2 bases from J, with 5 bases in between. The germline CDR1 and CDR2 sequences are MNHEY and SVGAGI. The CDR3 covers 15 residues. For the CDR3, the DNA is TGTGCCAGCAGTTACTCCGTTGCTGGGGCCAACGTCCTGACTTTC. Its translation: CASSYSVAGANVLTF.

The chain employs TRBV5-1 and TRBJ2-3; 13 bases are a match to TRBD2. V lost 5 bases, J lost 0 bases, and 12 bases stayed unmatched. The germline V gene has CDR1 SGHRS and CDR2 YFSETQ. The CDR3 spans 19 residues. CDR3 in DNA: TGCGCCAGCAGACAAGGACTAGCGGGAGACCAACTTAGCACAGATACGCAGTATTTT. It yields the protein CASRQGLAGDQLSTDTQYF.

The genes are TRBV16 and TRBJ2-7; tentatively, D is TRBD1 (5 bases). Deletions cut 0 bases from V and 6 bases from J, with 15 bases between. Germline values: CDR1 KGHSY, CDR2 FQNENV. The CDR3 consists of 15 residues. The CDR3 DNA sequence: TGTGCCAGCAGCCAATCACGGCAGGGTTCGGGCGAGCAGTACTTC. As protein: CASSQSRQGSGEQYF.

This clone was recorded only once. CDR3 sequence reads: CASSLSGSKDTQYF. CDR3 coding DNA: TGTGCCAGCAGCTTGAGCGGGTCTAAAGATACGCAGTATTTT. The J gene is TRBJ2-3, the V gene TRBV5-5; D perhaps matches TRBD2 (6 bases). V shed 1 base and J shed 5 bases, with 11 bases lying between them. The CDR3 is 14 residues long. Per the germline V gene, CDR1 is SGHKS and CDR2 is YYEKEE (reference sequence).